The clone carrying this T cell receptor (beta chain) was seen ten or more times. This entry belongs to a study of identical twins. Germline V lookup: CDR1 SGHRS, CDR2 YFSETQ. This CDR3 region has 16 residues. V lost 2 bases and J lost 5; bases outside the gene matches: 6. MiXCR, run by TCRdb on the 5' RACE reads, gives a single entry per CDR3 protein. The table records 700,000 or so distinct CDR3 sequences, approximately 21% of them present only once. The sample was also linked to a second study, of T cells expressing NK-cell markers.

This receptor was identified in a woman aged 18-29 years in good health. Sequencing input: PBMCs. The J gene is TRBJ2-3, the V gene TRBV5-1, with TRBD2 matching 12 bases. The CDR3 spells CASSFLAGGPGDTQYF. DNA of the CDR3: TGCGCCAGCAGCTTCCTAGCGGGAGGGCCTGGAGATACGCAGTATTTT.